These 11 T cell receptor beta chains came from one sample sequenced in a study of OX40 agonist ivuxolimab in advanced cancers. Libraries were prepared by immunoSEQ multiplex PCR; TCRdb keeps only in-frame clonotypes and omits some of them. The table lists approximately 58,000 clones, about four fifths of them singletons. The source material was CD4+ or CD8+ T cells sorted from blood, sampled in a trial of the OX40 agonist ivuxolimab. These receptors came from an adult with an advanced solid tumor such as melanoma, head and neck, liver or kidney cancer.

This rearrangement joins TRBV14 to TRBJ2-2; D uncertain. The germline CDR1 and CDR2 sequences are SGHDN and FVKESK. Trimming cost V 2 bases and J 3 bases, with 4 bases left between them. This CDR3 has 13 residues. This CDR3 reads CASSQQDTGELFF. The CDR3 DNA reads TGTGCCAGCAGCCAACAGGACACCGGGGAGCTGTTTTTT. Full variable domain (outside the CDR3, taken from reference TRBV14 and TRBJ2-2): EAGVTQFPSHSVIEKGQTVTLRCDPISGHDNLYWYRRVMGKEIKFLLHFVKESKQDESGMPNNRFLAERTGGTYSTLKVQPAELEDSGVYFCASSQQDTGELFFGEGSRLTVL.

The rearrangement uses TRBV5-1 and TRBJ1-2, with 9 bases matching TRBD1. The CDR3 covers 17 residues. Per the germline V gene, CDR1 is SGHRS and CDR2 is YFSETQ. After removal of 0 bases from V and 2 bases from J, the junction contained 8 bases not matched to a gene. The CDR3 DNA follows: TGCGCCAGCAGCTTGGGGACAGGGGCGAACTTAAACTATGGCTACACCTTC. Translation: CASSLGTGANLNYGYTF.

This clone was found a few times. The chain uses TRBV11-1 and TRBJ2-1; 8 bases are shared with TRBD2. J lost 5 bases, V lost 6 bases, and 6 bases had no gene match. Per germline, CDR1 SGHAT and CDR2 FQDESV (reference sequence). The CDR3 consists of 14 residues. As DNA, the CDR3 is TGTGCCAGCAGGGCGGCGGGGGGCCACAATGAGCAGTTCTTC. Its protein product is CASRAAGGHNEQFF.

V is TRBV5-6 and J is TRBJ1-6; 9 positions agree with TRBD1. Germline trimming cut 1 base from V and 2 bases from J; bases unmatched to any gene: 1. Germline CDR1 reads SGHDT; CDR2 reads YYEEEE. The CDR3 runs 16 residues. This CDR3 reads CASSLRQGAYNSPLHF. CDR3 nucleotide sequence: TGTGCCAGCAGCTTGAGACAGGGGGCCTATAATTCACCCCTCCACTTT.

The chain joins TRBV6-5 to TRBJ2-1, with 13 bases that match TRBD2. CDR3 length equals 15 residues. Germline V gives CDR1 MNHEY, CDR2 SVGAGI. With V trimmed by 4 bases and J by 6 bases, 3 bases remained unmatched. As DNA, the CDR3 is TGTGCCAGCAGTTTTGGACTAGCGGGAGTCAATGAGCAGTTCTTC. It specifies CASSFGLAGVNEQFF.

The chain has TRBV10-1 and TRBJ2-7; 7 bases are shared with TRBD2. V lost 7 bases, J lost 6 bases, and 9 bases stayed unmatched. CDR3 size: 13 residues. Germline-derived CDR1 and CDR2 are WNHNN and SYGVQD (reference sequence). The CDR3 DNA reads TGCGCCAGCACGGGGACTAAAGAGTCCGAGCAGTACTTC. Protein sequence: CASTGTKESEQYF.

For the CDR3, the DNA is TGTGCCAGCAGCTTGCGCAGGGAAGAGACCCAGTACTTC. It codes for CASSLRREETQYF. The chain has TRBV7-3 and TRBJ2-5; maybe TRBD1 (5 bases). V lost 3 bases, J lost 3 bases, and 8 bases lay in between. CDR3 length equals 13 residues. Germline CDR1 SGHTA, CDR2 FQGTGA.

This chain joins TRBV5-5 and TRBJ2-1; D might be TRBD1 (6 bases). The CDR3 is made up of 15 amino acids. Trimming cost V 4 bases and J 8 bases, with 19 bases left between them. Per germline, CDR1 SGHKS and CDR2 YYEKEE (reference sequence). The CDR3 spells CASSAWQGKGDEQFF. CDR3 nucleotides: TGTGCCAGCAGCGCCTGGCAGGGGAAGGGCGATGAGCAGTTCTTC.

The chain is built from TRBV2 and TRBJ2-1; D possibly corresponds to TRBD1 (5 bases). This CDR3 is 14 amino acids long. The V end was cut by 5 bases, the J end by 0 bases, with 8 bases between. CDR1 and CDR2 (germline): SNHLY, FYNNEI. CDR3 residues: CASSTDSSYNEQFF. The CDR3 DNA reads as TGTGCCAGCAGTACCGACAGCTCCTACAATGAGCAGTTCTTC.

The V call is TRBV6-1, the J call TRBJ1-1; D unresolved. This CDR3 contains 14 residues. Germline lookup yields CDR1 MNHNS and CDR2 SASEGT. The V end was cut by 2 bases, the J end by 0 bases, with 7 bases between. CDR3 region: CASSERGVNTEAFF. CDR3 DNA sequence: TGTGCCAGCAGTGAACGGGGAGTGAACACTGAAGCTTTCTTT.

The chain uses TRBV4-2 and TRBJ2-1; no clear D gene. V shed 0 bases and J shed 8 bases, with 11 bases lying between them. The CDR3 is 14 amino acids. CDR1 and CDR2 from the germline V gene are LGHNA and YNFKEQ. The CDR3 DNA sequence: TGTGCCAGCAGCCAAGACCCCGCCCGTGATGAGCAGTTCTTC. It yields the protein CASSQDPARDEQFF.